The sample holds a few counts of the clone carrying this T cell receptor beta chain. The germline gives CDR1 KGHSH, CDR2 LQKENI. V lost 1 base and J lost 2, with 17 bases in between. The CDR3 is 17 amino acids. The data were obtained in a study of blood T cell repertoires in COVID-19. For the study at large: The United States, Italy and Spain were the sources of the acute and convalescent COVID-19 samples.

In the authors' workflow: The authors estimated nucleated cell counts from reference gene primer amplification. Generated by immunoSEQ multiplex PCR, the TCRdb table keeps only in-frame clones and is missing some. V, J and clone size derive from that table, while D and trimming were established from the DNA sequence. The table has 200,000 to 300,000 clones, around four fifths seen once; the top ten hold over 5.5%. The chain combines TRBV18 with TRBJ2-5; D ambiguous. Sequencing was carried out using peripheral blood. The TCR originated in a woman in her fifties or sixties with active or convalescent COVID-19. CDR3 DNA: TGTGCCAGCTCACCACGGCCACAGAGTATGACACAAGAGACCCAGTACTTC. This sequence encodes CASSPRPQSMTQETQYF.